A selection of T cell receptor beta chains follows, all from one sample in a study of blood T cell repertoires in COVID-19. Only in-frame clones appear in the TCRdb table, and some are missing; sequencing was by immunoSEQ multiplex PCR. The sample shows around 70,000 clones, about four fifths of them seen only once. The sequenced sample was peripheral blood. Receptors originate from a man between 65 and 79 years old with acute or convalescent COVID-19. Each CDR3 is given with its conserved first and last residue. A D gene is named only where the DNA matches it firmly. Clone size is stated in some rows and not others, as once, few, many or a class when expanded.

D gene	clone size	J gene	V gene	CDR3 protein	CDR3 DNA
-	-	TRBJ2-7	TRBV4-1	CASSQEARVMGEQYF	TGCGCCAGCAGCCAAGAGGCCAGGGTGATGGGCGAGCAGTACTTC
TRBD1	few	TRBJ1-5	TRBV4-2	CASSQEGDRVFQPQHF	TGTGCCAGCAGCCAAGAAGGGGACAGGGTTTTTCAGCCCCAGCATTTT
-	-	TRBJ1-1	TRBV2	CASNIQGDGTEAFF	TGTGCCAGCAACATCCAGGGTGACGGCACTGAAGCTTTCTTT
-	-	TRBJ2-7	TRBV15	CATSRDQGKEEQYF	TGTGCCACCAGCAGAGACCAGGGGAAGGAGGAGCAGTACTTC
TRBD2	-	TRBJ2-1	TRBV9	CASSVRLAGGLGNEQFF	TGTGCCAGCAGCGTACGATTAGCGGGAGGTTTGGGCAATGAGCAGTTCTTC
TRBD1	-	TRBJ1-1	TRBV24-1	CATSAGDRVTEAFF	TGTGCCACCAGTGCTGGGGACAGGGTGACTGAAGCTTTCTTT
TRBD2	-	TRBJ2-1	TRBV11-2	CASSPPEGLAGDEQFF	TGTGCCAGCAGCCCCCCCGAGGGACTAGCGGGAGATGAGCAGTTCTTC
-	-	TRBJ2-1	TRBV10-3	CAISDPTRVNEQFF	TGTGCCATCAGTGACCCTACTAGAGTGAATGAGCAGTTCTTC
TRBD1	-	TRBJ1-2	TRBV19	CASSPRTGNYGYTF	TGTGCCAGTAGCCCCCGGACAGGGAACTATGGCTACACCTTC
-	-	TRBJ2-1	TRBV28	CASTRRAGVEQFF	TGTGCCAGCACCCGGAGGGCCGGGGTTGAGCAGTTCTTC
-	-	TRBJ2-3	TRBV7-2	CASSYLPDSPDTQYF	TGTGCCAGCAGCTACCTACCAGATAGCCCAGATACGCAGTATTTT
-	-	TRBJ1-1	TRBV28	CASSSQGVGGTEAFF	TGTGCCAGCAGCTCCCAAGGGGTGGGAGGCACTGAAGCTTTCTTT
-	-	TRBJ1-1	TRBV11-2	CASSFQPGQNTEAFF	TGTGCCAGCAGCTTCCAGCCGGGACAAAACACTGAAGCTTTCTTT
TRBD1	few	TRBJ1-3	TRBV16	CASTRDRGTGNTIYF	TGTGCCAGCACCCGGGACAGGGGAACGGGAAACACCATATATTTT
-	few	TRBJ1-2	TRBV10-3	CAISEGPQGYGYTF	TGTGCCATCAGTGAGGGCCCACAGGGCTATGGCTACACCTTC
TRBD2	once	TRBJ2-1	TRBV5-1	CASSPGLAGVSYNEQFF	TGCGCCAGCAGCCCGGGACTAGCGGGAGTCTCCTACAATGAGCAGTTCTTC
-	-	TRBJ1-1	TRBV18	CASSPPAQAEAFF	TGTGCCAGCTCACCACCGGCCCAAGCTGAAGCTTTCTTT
TRBD1	-	TRBJ2-1	TRBV7-3	CASSTNRGNEQFF	TGTGCCAGCAGCACCAACAGGGGTAATGAGCAGTTCTTC
TRBD2	once	TRBJ2-7	TRBV28	CASSPSGPLGEQYF	TGTGCCAGCAGTCCTAGCGGGCCCCTCGGCGAGCAGTACTTC
TRBD1	once	TRBJ2-7	TRBV4-1	CASSSRQGHYEQYF	TGCGCCAGCAGCTCTCGACAGGGGCACTACGAGCAGTACTTC
-	-	TRBJ2-3	TRBV28	CASRGSDHPADTQYF	TGTGCCAGCAGGGGTAGCGACCACCCGGCAGATACGCAGTATTTT
-	once	TRBJ2-2	TRBV9	CASSRQPENTGELFF	TGTGCCAGCAGCCGACAGCCCGAGAACACCGGGGAGCTGTTTTTT
-	-	TRBJ2-5	TRBV12-3/TRBV12-4	CASSSYRGETQYF	TGTGCCAGCAGTTCTTACAGAGGGGAGACCCAGTACTTC
-	-	TRBJ1-2	TRBV24-1	CATSGRGGYGYTF	TGTGCCACCAGTGGCAGGGGCGGCTATGGCTACACCTTC
TRBD2	-	TRBJ2-3	TRBV20-1	CSASPTSGSTGGTQYF	TGCAGTGCTAGTCCGACTAGCGGGAGTACCGGTGGTACGCAGTATTTT
TRBD2	few	TRBJ2-1	TRBV29-1	CSVLAGGPNEQFF	TGCAGCGTACTTGCGGGAGGACCCAATGAGCAGTTCTTC
TRBD1	-	TRBJ1-1	TRBV4-2	CASSRSRGPNTEAFF	TGTGCCAGCAGCCGATCCAGGGGGCCTAACACTGAAGCTTTCTTT
TRBD2	-	TRBJ2-2	TRBV4-3	CASSQHPGLAGGPGTGELFF	TGCGCCAGCAGCCAACACCCGGGACTAGCGGGAGGGCCGGGCACCGGGGAGCTGTTTTTT
-	-	TRBJ1-1	TRBV6-5	CASSTDSTEAFF	TGTGCCAGCAGTACCGACAGCACTGAAGCTTTCTTT
-	-	TRBJ2-1	TRBV24-1	CATRSYNEQFF	TGTGCCACTCGCTCCTACAATGAGCAGTTCTTC
TRBD1	once	TRBJ1-1	TRBV19	CASSGTVNTEAFF	TGTGCCAGTAGTGGGACAGTGAACACTGAAGCTTTCTTT
TRBD2	-	TRBJ2-3	TRBV24-1	CATRASGSRGDTQYF	TGTGCCACCAGGGCCAGCGGGAGTCGGGGAGATACGCAGTATTTT